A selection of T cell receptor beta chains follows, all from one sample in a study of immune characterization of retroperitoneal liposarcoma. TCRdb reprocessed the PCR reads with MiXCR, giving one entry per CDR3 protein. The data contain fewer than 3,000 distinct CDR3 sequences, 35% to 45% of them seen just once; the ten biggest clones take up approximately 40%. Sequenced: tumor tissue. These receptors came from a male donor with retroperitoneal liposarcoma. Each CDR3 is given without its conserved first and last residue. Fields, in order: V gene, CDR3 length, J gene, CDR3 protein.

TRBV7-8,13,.,ASSHRGLSYNEQY
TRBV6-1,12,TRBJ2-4,ASQLAGAGSEQY
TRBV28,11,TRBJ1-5,ASSRASLEPQH
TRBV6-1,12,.,ASSEFGLEETQY
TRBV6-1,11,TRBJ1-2,ASIIAGGYGYT
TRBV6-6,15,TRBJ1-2,ASSYPGAQGAYYGYT
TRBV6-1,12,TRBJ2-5,ASRELANQETQY
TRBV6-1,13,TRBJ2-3,AIMRTSRESDTQY
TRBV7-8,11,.,ASRRTGDYEQY
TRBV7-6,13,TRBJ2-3,ASSPGGPARDTQY
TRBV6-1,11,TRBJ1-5,ASSEDHNQPQH
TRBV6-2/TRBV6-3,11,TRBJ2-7,ASRSGTRSEQY
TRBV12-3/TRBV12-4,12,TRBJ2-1,ASSLAGGVNEQF
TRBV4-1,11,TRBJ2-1,ASSHAREDEQF